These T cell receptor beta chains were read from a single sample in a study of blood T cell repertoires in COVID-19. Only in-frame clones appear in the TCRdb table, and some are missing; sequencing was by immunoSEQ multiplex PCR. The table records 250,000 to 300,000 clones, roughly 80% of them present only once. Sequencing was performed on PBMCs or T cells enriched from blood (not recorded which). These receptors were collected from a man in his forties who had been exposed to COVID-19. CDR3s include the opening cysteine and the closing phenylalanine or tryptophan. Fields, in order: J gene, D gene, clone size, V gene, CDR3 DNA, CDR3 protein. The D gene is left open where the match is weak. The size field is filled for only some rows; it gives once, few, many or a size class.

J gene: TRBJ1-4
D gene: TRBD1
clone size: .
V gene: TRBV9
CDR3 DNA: TGTGCCAGCAGCACTAGGACAGGGAAAACGGAAAAACTGTTTTTT
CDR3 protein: CASSTRTGKTEKLFF

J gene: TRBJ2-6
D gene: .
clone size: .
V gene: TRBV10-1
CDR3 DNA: TGCGCCAGCAGTGAGTCCTTGGGCCCTTCTGGGGCCAACGTCCTGACTTTC
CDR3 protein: CASSESLGPSGANVLTF

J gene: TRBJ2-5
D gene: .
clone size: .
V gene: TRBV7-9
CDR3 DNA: TGTGCCAGCAGCCCCGGACTTAGAAAAGAGACCCAGTACTTC
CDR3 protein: CASSPGLRKETQYF

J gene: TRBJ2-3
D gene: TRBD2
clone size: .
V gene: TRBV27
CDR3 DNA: TGTGCCAGCAGTTTATTTGGGGGTACGAGACTAGCGGGCACAGATACGCAGTATTTT
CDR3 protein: CASSLFGGTRLAGTDTQYF

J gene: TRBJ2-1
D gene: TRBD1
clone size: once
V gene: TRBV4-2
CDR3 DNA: TGTGCCAGCAGCCAAGGACAGGGGGAAGCCAACAATGAGCAGTTCTTC
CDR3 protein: CASSQGQGEANNEQFF

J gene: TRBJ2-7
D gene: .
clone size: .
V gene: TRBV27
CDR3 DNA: TGTGCCAGCAGGCGACTAGAAGGCGAGCAGTACTTC
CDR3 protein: CASRRLEGEQYF

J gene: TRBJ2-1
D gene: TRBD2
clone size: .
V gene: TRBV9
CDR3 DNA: TGTGCCAGCAGCGTACCGGTTAGCGGGGGAGTTCCCGAGCAGTTCTTC
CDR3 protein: CASSVPVSGGVPEQFF

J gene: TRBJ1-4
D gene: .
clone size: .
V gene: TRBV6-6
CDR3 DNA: TGTGCCAGCAGTCCAGCTTTTTGGGAGGTATTTAATGAAAAACTGTTTTTT
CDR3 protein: CASSPAFWEVFNEKLFF

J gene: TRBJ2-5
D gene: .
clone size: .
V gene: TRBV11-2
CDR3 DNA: TGTGCCAGCAGCTTAGATCTGAGTGGTGCGGGTCGCCAAGAGACCCAGTACTTC
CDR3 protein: CASSLDLSGAGRQETQYF

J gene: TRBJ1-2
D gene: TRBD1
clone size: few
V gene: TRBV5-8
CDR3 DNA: TGTGCCAGCAGCACCCAGGTCGGACAGGGATTTGATGGCTACACCTTC
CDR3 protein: CASSTQVGQGFDGYTF

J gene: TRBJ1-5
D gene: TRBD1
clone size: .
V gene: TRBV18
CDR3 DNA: TGTGCCAGCTCACCACCAGGAGGGGGCCCCAATCAGCCCCAGCATTTT
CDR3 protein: CASSPPGGGPNQPQHF

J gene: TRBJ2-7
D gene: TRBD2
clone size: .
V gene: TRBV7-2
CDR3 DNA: TGTGCCAGCAGCTTAAACAGCGGGGTATATTACGAGCAGTACTTC
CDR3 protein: CASSLNSGVYYEQYF

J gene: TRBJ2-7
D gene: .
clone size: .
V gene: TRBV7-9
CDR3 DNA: TGTGCCAGCAGCAGAGTGACAGCCTACGAGCAGTACTTC
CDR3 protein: CASSRVTAYEQYF

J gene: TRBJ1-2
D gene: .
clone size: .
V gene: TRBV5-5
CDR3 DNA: TGTGCCAGCACCGCATCGGGGGGCGAAGGTTTGCCCGCCACCTTC
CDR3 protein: CASTASGGEGLPATF

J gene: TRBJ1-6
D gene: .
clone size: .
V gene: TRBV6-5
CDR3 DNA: TGTGCCAGCAGCTATATACAGGGAAATTCACCCCTCCACTTT
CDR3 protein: CASSYIQGNSPLHF

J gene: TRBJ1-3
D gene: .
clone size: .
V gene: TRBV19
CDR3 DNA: TGTGCCAGTAGTATAGGGCGGAGATCTGGAAACACCATATATTTT
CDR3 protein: CASSIGRRSGNTIYF

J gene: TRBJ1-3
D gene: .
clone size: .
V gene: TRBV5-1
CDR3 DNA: TGCGCCAGCAGCTTGGACGCGGGCACTGGAAACACCATATATTTT
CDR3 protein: CASSLDAGTGNTIYF

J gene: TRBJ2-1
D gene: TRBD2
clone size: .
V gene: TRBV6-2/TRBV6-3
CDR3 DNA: TGTGCCAGCAGTTCGGAAAACCTAGCGGCGACCTACAATGAGCAGTTCTTC
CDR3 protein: CASSSENLAATYNEQFF

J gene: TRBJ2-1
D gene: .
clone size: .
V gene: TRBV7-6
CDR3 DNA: TGTGCCAGCAGCTTATCGAGGAATTACAGGCGAAACGGAGGGACCTCCTACAATGAGCAGTTCTTC
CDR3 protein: CASSLSRNYRRNGGTSYNEQFF

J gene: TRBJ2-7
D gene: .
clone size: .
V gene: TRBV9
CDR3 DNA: TGTGCCAGCAGCGTAGGTCCAGAAAACTACGAGCAGTACTTC
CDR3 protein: CASSVGPENYEQYF

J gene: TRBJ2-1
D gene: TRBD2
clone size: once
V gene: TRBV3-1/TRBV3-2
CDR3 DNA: TGTGCCAGCAGCCAAGATCTAGCGGGAGTTGAGCAGTTCTTC
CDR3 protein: CASSQDLAGVEQFF

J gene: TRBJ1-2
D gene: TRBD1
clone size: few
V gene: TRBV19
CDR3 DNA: TGTGCCAGTAGTCCTTTGGACAGGGGGCTTTATGGCTACACCTTC
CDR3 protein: CASSPLDRGLYGYTF

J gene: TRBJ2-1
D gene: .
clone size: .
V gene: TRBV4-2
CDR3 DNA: TGTGCCAGCAGCCAAGATCTCGCAGGGGCCAACAATGAGCAGTTCTTC
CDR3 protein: CASSQDLAGANNEQFF

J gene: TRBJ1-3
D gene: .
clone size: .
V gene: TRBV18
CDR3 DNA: TGTGCCAGCTCACCCCAAACAGGAAACCGAGGAAACACCATATATTTT
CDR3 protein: CASSPQTGNRGNTIYF

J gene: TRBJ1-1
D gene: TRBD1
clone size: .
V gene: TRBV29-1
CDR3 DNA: TGCAGCGTTGACCAGGGGGCGGGAACTGAAGCTTTCTTT
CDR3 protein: CSVDQGAGTEAFF

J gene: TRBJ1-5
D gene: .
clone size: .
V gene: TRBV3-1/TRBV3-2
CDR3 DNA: TGTGCCAGCAGCCAAACTGGACAGTTTCAGCCCCAGCATTTT
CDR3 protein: CASSQTGQFQPQHF

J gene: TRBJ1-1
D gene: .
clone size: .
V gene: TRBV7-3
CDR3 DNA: TGTGCCAGCAGCCCTGGGGGCAGCCTGGAAGCTTTCTTT
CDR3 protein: CASSPGGSLEAFF

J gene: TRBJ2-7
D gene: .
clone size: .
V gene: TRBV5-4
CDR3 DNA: TGTGCCAGCAGCTTGGAAGGGAGCTCCTACGAGCAGTACTTC
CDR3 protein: CASSLEGSSYEQYF

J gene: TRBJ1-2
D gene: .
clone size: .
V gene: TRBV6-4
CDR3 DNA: TGTGCCAGCAGTGTCGACAGGAATCAGGCCTATGGCTACACCTTC
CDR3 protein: CASSVDRNQAYGYTF

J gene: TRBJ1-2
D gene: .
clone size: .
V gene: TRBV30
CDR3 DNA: TGTGCCTGGAGTTTGGGGGGTCTATCGGGCTACACCTTC
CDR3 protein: CAWSLGGLSGYTF

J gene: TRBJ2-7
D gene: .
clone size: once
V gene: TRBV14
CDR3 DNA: TGTGCCAGCAGCCCCTTTAAAGGGAGAGCTATCTACGAGCAGTACTTC
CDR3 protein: CASSPFKGRAIYEQYF

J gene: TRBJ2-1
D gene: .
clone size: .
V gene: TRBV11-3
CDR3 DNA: TGTGCCAGCAGCTTTGGGGGGATCGGAACGGTCAATGAGCAGTTCTTC
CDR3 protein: CASSFGGIGTVNEQFF

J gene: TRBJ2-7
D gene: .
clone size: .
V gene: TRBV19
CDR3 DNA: TGTGCCAGTAGTATGGAACAGGGAGGGCGTCTCGAGCAGTACTTC
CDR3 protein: CASSMEQGGRLEQYF

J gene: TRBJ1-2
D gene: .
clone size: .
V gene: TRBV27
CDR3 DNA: TGTGCCAGCAGTGTGGCAGGGCCTACACTGTATGGCTACACCTTC
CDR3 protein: CASSVAGPTLYGYTF

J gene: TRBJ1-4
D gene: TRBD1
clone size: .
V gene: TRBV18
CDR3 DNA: TGTGCCAGCTCACCAGGTGGGACAGGTGGCGAAAAACTGTTTTTT
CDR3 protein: CASSPGGTGGEKLFF

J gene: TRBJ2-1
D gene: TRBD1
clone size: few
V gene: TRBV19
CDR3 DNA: TGTGCCAGTAGTAGAATACAGGGGGCGGATGAGCAGTTCTTC
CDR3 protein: CASSRIQGADEQFF

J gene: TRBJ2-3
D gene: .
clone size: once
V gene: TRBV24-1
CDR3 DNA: TGTGCCACCAGTGATTTCGGGGACATACTCACAGATACGCAGTATTTT
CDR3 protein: CATSDFGDILTDTQYF

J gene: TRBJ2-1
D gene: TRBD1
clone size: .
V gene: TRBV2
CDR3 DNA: TGTGCCAGCAGAGGACAGGCTTGGAGTGAGCAGTTCTTC
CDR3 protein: CASRGQAWSEQFF

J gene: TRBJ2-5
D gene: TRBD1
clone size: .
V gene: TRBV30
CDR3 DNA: TGTGCCTGTGCACCAGGGGGCCGGGGGGAGACCCAGTACTTC
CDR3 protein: CACAPGGRGETQYF

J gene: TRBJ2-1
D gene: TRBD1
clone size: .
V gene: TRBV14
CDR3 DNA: TGTGCCAGCAGCCAGGGACAGCGATCCTACAATGAGCAGTTCTTC
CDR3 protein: CASSQGQRSYNEQFF

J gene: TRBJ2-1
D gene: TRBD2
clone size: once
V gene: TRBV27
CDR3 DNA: TGTGCCAGCAGCCTAGCGGGCTCCTACAATGAGCAGTTCTTC
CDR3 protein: CASSLAGSYNEQFF

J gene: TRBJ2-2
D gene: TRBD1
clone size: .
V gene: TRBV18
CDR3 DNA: TGTGCCAGCTCACCGGACAGGGTTGTCGGGGAGCTGTTTTTT
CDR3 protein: CASSPDRVVGELFF

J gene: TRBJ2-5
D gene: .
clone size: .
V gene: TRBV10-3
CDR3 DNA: TGTGCCATCCGAGCGGGCCTCCAAGAGACCCAGTACTTC
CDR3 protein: CAIRAGLQETQYF

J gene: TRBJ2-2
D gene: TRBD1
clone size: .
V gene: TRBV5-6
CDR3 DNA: TGTGCCAGCAGCCCACAGGGGAGTGCCGGGGAGCTGTTTTTT
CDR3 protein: CASSPQGSAGELFF

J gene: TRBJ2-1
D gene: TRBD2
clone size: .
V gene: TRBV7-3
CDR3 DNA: TGTGCCAGCAGCTTAAGCCCTAGCGGGGTAGCCGGTGAGCAGTTCTTC
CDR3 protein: CASSLSPSGVAGEQFF

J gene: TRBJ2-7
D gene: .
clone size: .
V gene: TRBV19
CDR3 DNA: TGTGCCAGTAGTTTAGCTAGGTCAACCTACGAGCAGTACTTC
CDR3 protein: CASSLARSTYEQYF

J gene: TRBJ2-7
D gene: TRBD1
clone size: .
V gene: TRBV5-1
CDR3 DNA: TGCGCCAGCAGCAGGGACAGGGGTTCCTACGAGCAGTACTTC
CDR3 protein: CASSRDRGSYEQYF

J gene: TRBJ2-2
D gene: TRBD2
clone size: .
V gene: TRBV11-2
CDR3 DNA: TGTGCCAGCAGCCTAGGGCGCGGGAGTGTCGGGGAGCTGTTTTTT
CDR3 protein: CASSLGRGSVGELFF

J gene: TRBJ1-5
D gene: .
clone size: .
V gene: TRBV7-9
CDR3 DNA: TGTGCCAGCAGCTTAGTACCAGGGGATCAGCCCCAGCATTTT
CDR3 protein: CASSLVPGDQPQHF

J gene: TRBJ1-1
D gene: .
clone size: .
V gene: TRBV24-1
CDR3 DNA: TGTGCCACCAGTGATTCACAGATGAAGAACACTGAAGCTTTCTTT
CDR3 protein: CATSDSQMKNTEAFF

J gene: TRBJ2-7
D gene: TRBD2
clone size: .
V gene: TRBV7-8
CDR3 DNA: TGTGCCAGCAGCCCTACCGGGGGGAACCCCTACGAGCAGTACTTC
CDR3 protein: CASSPTGGNPYEQYF

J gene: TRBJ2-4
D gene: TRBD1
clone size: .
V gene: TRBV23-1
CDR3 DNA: TGCGCCACCCCGGGACAGCCGGACTTC
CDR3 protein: CATPGQPDF

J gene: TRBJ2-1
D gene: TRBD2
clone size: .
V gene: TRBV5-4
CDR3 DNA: TGTGCCAGCAGCTTGTTAGGGACTACGAACAATGAGCAGTTCTTC
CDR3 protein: CASSLLGTTNNEQFF

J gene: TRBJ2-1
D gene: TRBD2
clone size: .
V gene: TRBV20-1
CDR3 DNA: TGCAGTGCTAGTGCGGGAGGGCCCGTCGATGAGCAGTTCTTC
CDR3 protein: CSASAGGPVDEQFF